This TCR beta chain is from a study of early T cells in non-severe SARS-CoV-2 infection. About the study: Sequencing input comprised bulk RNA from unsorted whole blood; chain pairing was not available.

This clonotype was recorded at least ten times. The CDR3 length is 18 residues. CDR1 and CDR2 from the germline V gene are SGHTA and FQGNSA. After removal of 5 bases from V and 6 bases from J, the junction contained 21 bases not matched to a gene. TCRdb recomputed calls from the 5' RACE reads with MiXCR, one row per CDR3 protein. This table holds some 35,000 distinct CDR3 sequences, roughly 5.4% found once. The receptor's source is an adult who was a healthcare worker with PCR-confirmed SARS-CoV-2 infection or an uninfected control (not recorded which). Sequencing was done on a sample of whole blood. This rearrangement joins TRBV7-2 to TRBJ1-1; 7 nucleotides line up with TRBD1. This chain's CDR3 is CASSPPRGGRQGPSEAFF. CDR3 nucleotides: TGTGCCAGCAGCCCCCCTAGAGGGGGGAGACAGGGTCCCTCTGAAGCTTTCTTT.